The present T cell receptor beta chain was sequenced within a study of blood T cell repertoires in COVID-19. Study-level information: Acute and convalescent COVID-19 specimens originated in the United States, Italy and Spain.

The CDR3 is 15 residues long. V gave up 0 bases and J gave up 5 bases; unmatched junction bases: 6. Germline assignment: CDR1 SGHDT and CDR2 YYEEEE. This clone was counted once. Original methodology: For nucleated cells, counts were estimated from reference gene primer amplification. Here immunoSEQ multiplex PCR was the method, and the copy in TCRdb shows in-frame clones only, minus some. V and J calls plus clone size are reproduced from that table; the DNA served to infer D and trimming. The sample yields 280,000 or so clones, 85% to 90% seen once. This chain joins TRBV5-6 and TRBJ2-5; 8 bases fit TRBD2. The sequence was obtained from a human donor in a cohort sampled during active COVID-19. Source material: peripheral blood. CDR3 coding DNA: TGTGCCAGCAGCTTGGGAACTAGCGGAGGGGAGACCCAGTACTTC. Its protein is CASSLGTSGGETQYF.